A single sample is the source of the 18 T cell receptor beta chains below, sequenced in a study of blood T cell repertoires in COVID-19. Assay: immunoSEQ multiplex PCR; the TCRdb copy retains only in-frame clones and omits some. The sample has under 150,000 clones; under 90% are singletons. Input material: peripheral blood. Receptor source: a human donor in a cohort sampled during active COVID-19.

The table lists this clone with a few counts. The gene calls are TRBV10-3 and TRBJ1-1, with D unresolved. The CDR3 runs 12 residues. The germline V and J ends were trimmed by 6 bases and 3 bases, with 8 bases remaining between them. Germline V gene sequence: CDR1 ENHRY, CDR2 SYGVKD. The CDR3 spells CAISREHTEAFF. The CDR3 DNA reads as TGTGCCATCAGCCGGGAACACACTGAAGCTTTCTTT.

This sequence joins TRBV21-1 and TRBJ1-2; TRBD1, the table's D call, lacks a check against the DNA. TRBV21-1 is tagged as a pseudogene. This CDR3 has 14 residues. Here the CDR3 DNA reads TGTGCCAGCAGCTCCCAAGACAGGGGGCTTGGCTACACCTTC. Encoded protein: CASSSQDRGLGYTF.

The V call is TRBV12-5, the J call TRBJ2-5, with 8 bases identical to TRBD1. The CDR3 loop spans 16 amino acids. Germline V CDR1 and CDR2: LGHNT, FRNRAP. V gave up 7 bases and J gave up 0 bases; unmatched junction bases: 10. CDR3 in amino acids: CASVHTGTGDQETQYF. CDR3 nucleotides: TGTGCTAGTGTTCATACCGGGACAGGAGACCAAGAGACCCAGTACTTC.

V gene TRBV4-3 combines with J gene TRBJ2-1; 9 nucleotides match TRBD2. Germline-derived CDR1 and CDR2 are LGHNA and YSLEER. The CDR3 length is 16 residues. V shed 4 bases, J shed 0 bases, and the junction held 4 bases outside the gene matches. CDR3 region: CASSLAGASSYNEQFF. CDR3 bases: TGCGCCAGCAGCCTAGCGGGGGCGAGCTCCTACAATGAGCAGTTCTTC.

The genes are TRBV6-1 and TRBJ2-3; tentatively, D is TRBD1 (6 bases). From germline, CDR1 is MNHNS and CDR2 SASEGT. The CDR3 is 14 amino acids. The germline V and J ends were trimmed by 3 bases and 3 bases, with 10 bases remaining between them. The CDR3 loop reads CASSEDSWTDTQYF. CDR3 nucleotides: TGTGCCAGCAGTGAGGACAGTTGGACAGATACGCAGTATTTT.

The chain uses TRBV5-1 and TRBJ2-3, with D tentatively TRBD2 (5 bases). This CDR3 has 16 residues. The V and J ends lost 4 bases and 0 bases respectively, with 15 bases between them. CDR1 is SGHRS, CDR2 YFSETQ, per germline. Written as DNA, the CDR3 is TGCGCCAGCAGCGCCCCGAGCGGCTCTAGCACAGATACGCAGTATTTT. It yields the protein CASSAPSGSSTDTQYF.

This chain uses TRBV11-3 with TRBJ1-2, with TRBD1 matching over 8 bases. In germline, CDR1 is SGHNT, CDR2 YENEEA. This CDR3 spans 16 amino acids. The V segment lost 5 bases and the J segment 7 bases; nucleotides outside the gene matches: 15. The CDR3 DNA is TGTGCCAGCAGCCCCAGGACAGGGAGCGGGGTTAGTGGCTACACCTTC. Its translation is CASSPRTGSGVSGYTF.

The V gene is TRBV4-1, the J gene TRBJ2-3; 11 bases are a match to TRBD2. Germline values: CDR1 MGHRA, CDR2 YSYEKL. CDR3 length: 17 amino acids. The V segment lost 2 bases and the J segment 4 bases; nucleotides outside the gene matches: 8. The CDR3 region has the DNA TGCGCCAGCAGCCAAAGGGTAGCGGGGGGGCCCTCAGATACGCAGTATTTT. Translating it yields CASSQRVAGGPSDTQYF.

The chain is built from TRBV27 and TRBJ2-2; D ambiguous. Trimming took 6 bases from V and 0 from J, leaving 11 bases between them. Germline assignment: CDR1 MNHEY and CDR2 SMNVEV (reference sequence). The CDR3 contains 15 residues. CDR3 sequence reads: CASRYRHSNTGELFF. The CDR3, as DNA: TGTGCCAGCAGATACAGACATTCGAACACCGGGGAGCTGTTTTTT.

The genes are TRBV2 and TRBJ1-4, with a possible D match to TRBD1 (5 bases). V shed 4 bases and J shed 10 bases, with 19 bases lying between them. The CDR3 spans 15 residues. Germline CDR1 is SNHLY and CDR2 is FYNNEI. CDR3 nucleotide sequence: TGTGCCAGCAGTGGGTTTCAGGGAGGAGGAGGAAAACTGTTTTTT. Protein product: CASSGFQGGGGKLFF.

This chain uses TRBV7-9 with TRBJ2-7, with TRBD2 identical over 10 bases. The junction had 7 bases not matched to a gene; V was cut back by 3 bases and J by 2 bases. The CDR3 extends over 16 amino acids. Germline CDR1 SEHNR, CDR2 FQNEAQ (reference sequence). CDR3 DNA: TGTGCCAGCAGCTTCCGAGCGGGGGGGATTACCTACGAGCAGTACTTC. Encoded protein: CASSFRAGGITYEQYF.

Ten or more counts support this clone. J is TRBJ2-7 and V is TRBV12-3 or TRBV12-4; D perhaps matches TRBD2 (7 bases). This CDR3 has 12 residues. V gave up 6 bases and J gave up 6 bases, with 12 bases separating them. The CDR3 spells CASRGGEGEQYF. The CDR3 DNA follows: TGTGCCAGCAGAGGGGGGGAGGGCGAGCAGTACTTC.

The CDR3 protein is CASSLHDRTNTEAFF. For the CDR3, the DNA is TGTGCCAGCAGCCTACATGACAGGACGAACACTGAAGCTTTCTTT. J is TRBJ1-1 and V is TRBV3-1 (or the pseudogene TRBV3-2), with a possible D match to TRBD1 (6 bases). V lost 4 bases and J 1 base, leaving 13 bases between the germline ends. Germline V CDR1 and CDR2: LGHDT, YNNKEL (reference sequence). This CDR3 contains 15 residues.

DNA of the CDR3: TGTGCCAGCAGACAGGACCTTAATCAGCCCCAGCATTTT. Translating it yields CASRQDLNQPQHF. The chain uses TRBV28 and TRBJ1-5, with D tentatively TRBD1 (5 bases). The V end lost 6 bases, the J end lost 4 bases, and 10 bases lay between the germline ends. CDR3 length: 13 amino acids. The germline gives CDR1 MDHEN, CDR2 SYDVKM.

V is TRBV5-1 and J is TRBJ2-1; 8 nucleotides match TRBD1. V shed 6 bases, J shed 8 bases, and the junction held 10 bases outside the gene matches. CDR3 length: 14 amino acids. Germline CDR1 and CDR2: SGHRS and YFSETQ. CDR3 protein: CASIETGGRDEQFF. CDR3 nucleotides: TGCGCCAGCATTGAAACAGGGGGAAGGGATGAGCAGTTCTTC.

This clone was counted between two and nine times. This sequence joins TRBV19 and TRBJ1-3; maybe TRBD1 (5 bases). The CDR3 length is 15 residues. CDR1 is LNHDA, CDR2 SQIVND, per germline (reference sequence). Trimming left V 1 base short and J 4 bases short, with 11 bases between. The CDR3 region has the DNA TGTGCCAGTAGTATAGCGGAGGGGTTCGGAAACACCATATATTTT. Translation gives CASSIAEGFGNTIYF.

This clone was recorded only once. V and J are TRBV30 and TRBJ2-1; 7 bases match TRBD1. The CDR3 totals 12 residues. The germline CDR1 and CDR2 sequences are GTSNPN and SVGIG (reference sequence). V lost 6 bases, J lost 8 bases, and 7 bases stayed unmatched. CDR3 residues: CACSDRAHEQFF. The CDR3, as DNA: TGTGCCTGCTCCGACAGGGCCCATGAGCAGTTCTTC.

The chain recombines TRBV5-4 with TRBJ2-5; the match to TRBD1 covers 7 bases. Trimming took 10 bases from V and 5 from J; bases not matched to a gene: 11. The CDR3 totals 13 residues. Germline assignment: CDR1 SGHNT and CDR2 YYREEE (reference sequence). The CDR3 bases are TGTGCCTTCAATCCGGACAGGATTGAGACCCAGTACTTC. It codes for CAFNPDRIETQYF.